The 20 T cell receptor beta chains presented below share a single source sample, sequenced in a study of cytomegalovirus exposure and HLA in healthy donors. The PCR had 60 Vbeta and 13 Jbeta primers. The table came from immunoSEQ multiplex PCR; TCRdb's copy has only in-frame clones and leaves some out. The data show roughly 180,000 clones, 84% seen once. The sample consisted of PBMCs. The receptors derive from a boy younger than 18 in good health and CMV-seronegative.

The rearrangement joins TRBV23-1 to TRBJ1-5, with unresolved D. TRBV23-1 is given ORF status, its function remaining uncertain. The CDR3 sequence is 15 residues long. V was cut by 4 bases and J by 6 bases, with 16 bases left in between. The CDR3 DNA reads TGCGCCAGCAGTCCCGCGGACTGGGTCCTTCAGCCCCAGCATTTT. Its protein product is CASSPADWVLQPQHF.

This chain connects TRBV7-8 to TRBJ2-5, with TRBD2 identical over 10 bases. The V segment lost 5 bases and the J segment 3 bases; nucleotides outside the gene matches: 9. Germline-derived CDR1 and CDR2 are SGHVS and FQNEAQ. The CDR3 length is 16 residues. In DNA, the CDR3 is TGTGCCAGCAGCACCCCCGGAGCGGGGGGGGAAGAGACCCAGTACTTC. This gives the protein CASSTPGAGGEETQYF.

The V gene is TRBV4-3, the J gene TRBJ2-7; D call uncertain. The CDR3 has 14 amino acids. Germline loops: CDR1 LGHNA, CDR2 YSLEER. V lost 1 base to trimming and J lost 1 base, with 8 bases between them. As DNA, the CDR3 is TGCGCCAGCAGCCAAGTACTAACGTCCTACGAGCAGTACTTC. Its translation is CASSQVLTSYEQYF.

This sequence joins TRBV7-8 and TRBJ2-1, with D maybe TRBD2 (6 bases). Trimming shortened V by 3 bases and J by 7 bases, and 13 bases separated the two germline ends. Germline CDR1 and CDR2: SGHVS and FQNEAQ. CDR3 length: 14 residues. The CDR3 region is CASSFGTAGNEQFF. For the CDR3, the DNA is TGTGCCAGCAGCTTCGGGACCGCGGGGAATGAGCAGTTCTTC.

The chain carries TRBV5-1 and TRBJ2-2; 8 bases map to TRBD1. In germline, CDR1 is SGHRS, CDR2 YFSETQ. The length of the CDR3 is 16 residues. V dropped 0 bases and J dropped 4; count of bases not matched to a gene: 5. The CDR3 region has the DNA TGCGCCAGCAGCTTGGCCGGGGACAGGCGCACCGGGGAGCTGTTTTTT. The encoded protein is CASSLAGDRRTGELFF. Full variable domain (rest looked up from reference TRBV5-1 and TRBJ2-2): KAGVTQTPRYLIKTRGQQVTLSCSPISGHRSVSWYQQTPGQGLQFLFEYFSETQRNKGNFPGRFSGRQFSNSRSEMNVSTLELGDSALYLCASSLAGDRRTGELFFGEGSRLTVL.

CDR3 sequence (DNA): TGTGCCTGGTTACCCCGGGACAGGCGCTCCTATAATTCACCCCTCCACTTT. It yields the protein CAWLPRDRRSYNSPLHF. V and J are TRBV30 and TRBJ1-6, with TRBD1 matching 8 bases. V trimming: 5 bases; J trimming: 0 bases; junction bases outside the gene matches: 9. The CDR3 length is 17 residues. Looked up from germline, CDR1 is GTSNPN and CDR2 is SVGIG (reference sequence).

Remarks on this clone: Other DNA sequences in the same sample also yield this CDR3. The CDR3 is CASSETGSNTEAFF. CDR3 bases: TGTGCCAGCAGTGAAACGGGGTCGAACACTGAAGCTTTCTTT. V is TRBV6-1 and J is TRBJ1-1; D uncertain. Trimming removed 2 bases at V and 1 base at J, with 8 bases between. This CDR3 is 14 amino acids long. The V gene's germline CDR1 is MNHNS and CDR2 SASEGT.

The rearrangement links TRBV27 to TRBJ2-2, with 9 bases matching TRBD2. Germline-derived CDR1 and CDR2 are MNHEY and SMNVEV (reference sequence). The J segment lost 2 bases and the V segment lost 2 bases, leaving 6 bases of the junction unmatched. This CDR3 region has 17 residues. CDR3 in amino acids: CASSLRVAGANTGELFF. For the CDR3, the DNA is TGTGCCAGCAGTTTAAGGGTAGCGGGGGCCAACACCGGGGAGCTGTTTTTT.

Points on this clone: Sequence at one end of the junction differs from germline and may be a read error. The V call is TRBV7-7, the J call TRBJ2-3, with 10 bases identical to TRBD1. The CDR3 is 17 amino acids. Germline V gene sequence: CDR1 SSHAT, CDR2 FNYEAQ (reference sequence). The CDR3 DNA follows: TGTGCTAGCAGTGTTGAATTAGGACAGGGGGTCACAGATACGCAGTATTTT. Encoded protein: CASSVELGQGVTDTQYF.

The chain recombines TRBV30 with TRBJ2-1; 9 bases agree with TRBD1. Germline CDR1 is GTSNPN and CDR2 is SVGIG (reference sequence). The CDR3 consists of 13 residues. Trimming removed 8 bases from V and 4 bases from J; junction bases left unmatched: 6. CDR3 amino acids: CAHAGTGYNEQFF. For the CDR3, the DNA is TGTGCCCATGCCGGGACAGGGTACAATGAGCAGTTCTTC. Supplemented by reference TRBV30 and TRBJ2-1, the full variable domain reads SQTIHQWPATLVQPVGSPLSLECTVEGTSNPNLYWYRQAAGRGLQLLFYSVGIGQISSEVPQNLSASRPQDRQFILSSKKLLLSDSGFYLCAHAGTGYNEQFFGPGTRLTVL.

J is TRBJ1-5 and V is TRBV7-9; tentatively, D is TRBD1 (6 bases). This CDR3 spans 19 amino acids. Germline V gene data show CDR1 as SEHNR and CDR2 as FQNEAQ (reference sequence). Trimming cost V 2 bases and J 0 bases, with 20 bases left between them. The CDR3 loop reads CASSLWGGTGPYSNQPQHF. The CDR3 DNA is TGTGCCAGCAGCTTATGGGGGGGCACAGGCCCTTATAGCAATCAGCCCCAGCATTTT.

Only a few counts were recorded for this clone. This chain joins TRBV13 and TRBJ1-1; D is unresolved. Germline V gene data show CDR1 as PRHDT and CDR2 as FYEKMQ (reference sequence). V lost 2 bases and J lost 3, with 7 bases in between. There are 13 residues in the CDR3. This chain's CDR3 is CASSLRGDTEAFF. The CDR3 coding sequence is TGTGCCAGCAGCTTACGGGGAGACACTGAAGCTTTCTTT.

This chain joins TRBV13 and TRBJ2-5, with 11 bases identical to TRBD2. Germline CDR1 is PRHDT and CDR2 is FYEKMQ (reference sequence). Trimming cost V 4 bases and J 5 bases; bases outside gene matches: 12. This CDR3 comprises 17 residues. The CDR3 here is CASSSKPGLAVHETQYF. The CDR3 DNA is TGTGCCAGCAGCTCCAAACCGGGACTAGCGGTTCATGAGACCCAGTACTTC.

The rearrangement uses TRBV28 and TRBJ1-2; no definite D call. V was clipped by 3 bases and J by 5 bases, with 13 bases between them. Germline V gene sequence: CDR1 MDHEN, CDR2 SYDVKM. The CDR3 runs to 14 residues. The CDR3 spells CASSFRRRRYGYTF. The CDR3 nucleotides are TGTGCCAGCAGTTTCCGCCGTCGGAGGTATGGCTACACCTTC.

The chain employs TRBV7-3 and TRBJ2-1; no clear D gene. This CDR3 is 14 amino acids long. Germline values: CDR1 SGHTA, CDR2 FQGTGA. The V and J ends lost 4 bases and 9 bases respectively, with 16 bases between them. The CDR3 loop reads CASSSPLSSSEQFF. CDR3 coding DNA: TGTGCCAGCAGCTCACCCTTAAGTTCTAGTGAGCAGTTCTTC.

The rearrangement joins TRBV5-1 to TRBJ2-5; possibly TRBD2 for D (6 bases). The CDR3 length is 14 residues. V was cut by 0 bases and J by 1 base, with 7 bases left in between. CDR1 SGHRS and CDR2 YFSETQ come from the germline V gene. CDR3 nucleotides: TGCGCCAGCAGCTTGGGACTAGTCCAAGAGACCCAGTACTTC. It translates to CASSLGLVQETQYF. Supplemented by reference TRBV5-1 and TRBJ2-5, the full variable domain reads KAGVTQTPRYLIKTRGQQVTLSCSPISGHRSVSWYQQTPGQGLQFLFEYFSETQRNKGNFPGRFSGRQFSNSRSEMNVSTLELGDSALYLCASSLGLVQETQYFGPGTRLLVL.

J is TRBJ2-7 and V is TRBV30; 7 nucleotides line up with TRBD1. This CDR3 spans 13 amino acids. J gave up 2 bases and V 5 bases, and 6 bases lay outside the gene matches. CDR1 is GTSNPN, CDR2 SVGIG, per germline (reference sequence). The CDR3 DNA is TGTGCCTGGGGGGGACAGCATACCTACGAGCAGTACTTC. Protein product: CAWGGQHTYEQYF. The variable domain in full, completed from reference TRBV30 and TRBJ2-7, reads SQTIHQWPATLVQPVGSPLSLECTVEGTSNPNLYWYRQAAGRGLQLLFYSVGIGQISSEVPQNLSASRPQDRQFILSSKKLLLSDSGFYLCAWGGQHTYEQYFGPGTRLTVT.

This clone was seen more than once but under ten times. This CDR3 reads CASSQDYDTEAFF. In nucleotides, the CDR3 is TGCGCCAGCAGCCAAGATTATGACACTGAAGCTTTCTTT. The V and J genes are TRBV4-1 and TRBJ1-1; D is uncertain. Germline lookup yields CDR1 MGHRA and CDR2 YSYEKL. Trimming removed 0 bases at V and 3 bases at J, with 5 bases between. The CDR3 runs 13 residues.

V and J are TRBV29-1 and TRBJ2-7; tentative D call: TRBD2 (6 bases). Trimming pared 7 bases from V and 2 bases from J, leaving 12 bases between. Germline CDR1 SQVTM, CDR2 ANQGSEA. This CDR3 contains 12 residues. The CDR3 reads CSGGDPAYEQYF. The CDR3 coding sequence is TGCAGCGGGGGGGATCCCGCCTACGAGCAGTACTTC.

The V gene is TRBV28, the J gene TRBJ2-7; tentatively, D is TRBD1 (6 bases). CDR3 length: 13 amino acids. CDR1 and CDR2 (germline): MDHEN, SYDVKM. V lost 6 bases, J lost 3 bases, and 12 bases lay in between. The CDR3 region has the DNA TGTGCCAGCAGCCGGACAGTAAACTACGAGCAGTACTTC. It encodes CASSRTVNYEQYF. Full variable domain (outside the CDR3, taken from reference TRBV28 and TRBJ2-7): DVKVTQSSRYLVKRTGEKVFLECVQDMDHENMFWYRQDPGLGLRLIYFSYDVKMKEKGDIPEGYSVSREKKERFSLILESASTNQTSMYLCASSRTVNYEQYFGPGTRLTVT.